A selection of T cell receptor beta chains follows, all from one sample in a study of T-cell reconstitution after alpha-beta-depleted transplantation in children. TCRdb redid the calling of the PCR reads with MiXCR, one entry per CDR3 protein. The table has about 870,000 distinct CDR3 sequences, around 17% seen once. Material: PBMCs, mostly from graft donor cells, obtained 360 days after TCRalphabeta/CD19-depleted stem cell transplant. Every receptor here comes from a male patient younger than 18 who had a stem cell transplant for acute lymphoblastic leukemia, so the T cells may come from the graft donor. Each CDR3 is given with its conserved first and last residue. The D gene is left open where the match is weak. Only some rows state a clone size, as once, few, many or a class for expanded clones.

v_gene	d_gene	abundance	j_gene	len	CDR3aa	CDR3nt
TRBV29-1	NA	NA	TRBJ2-3	14	CSVPRQDFTDTQYF	TGCAGCGTCCCCCGACAGGACTTCACAGATACGCAGTATTTT
TRBV3-1	NA	few	TRBJ2-1	15	CASSQEDGTYNEQFF	TGTGCCAGCAGCCAAGAAGATGGGACTTACAATGAGCAGTTCTTC
TRBV27	TRBD1	NA	TRBJ2-7	16	CASSLGAGTGPHEQYF	TGTGCCAGCAGTTTAGGGGCCGGGACAGGGCCCCACGAGCAGTACTTC
TRBV29-1	TRBD2	NA	TRBJ2-7	12	CSAEREGYEQYF	TGCAGCGCTGAGCGGGAGGGCTACGAGCAGTACTTC
TRBV4-1	NA	NA	TRBJ2-7	14	CASSQEYGSYEQYF	TGCGCCAGCAGCCAAGAGTACGGCTCCTACGAGCAGTACTTC
TRBV4-1	TRBD1	NA	TRBJ2-7	14	CASSQNDRGHEQYF	TGCGCCAGCAGCCAAAACGACAGGGGGCACGAGCAGTACTTC
TRBV7-2	TRBD2	NA	TRBJ2-1	16	CASSLSWLAGVYEQFF	TGTGCCAGCAGCTTAAGTTGGCTAGCGGGAGTGTATGAGCAGTTCTTC
TRBV7-2	TRBD2	many	TRBJ2-5	17	CASSVGLAGVGQETQYF	TGTGCCAGCAGCGTGGGACTAGCGGGAGTAGGACAAGAGACCCAGTACTTC
TRBV12-3/TRBV12-4	TRBD1	NA	TRBJ1-2	16	CASSGSETGLNYGYTF	TGTGCCAGCAGTGGGAGTGAGACAGGGCTTAACTATGGCTACACCTTC
TRBV29-1	NA	NA	TRBJ2-5	11	CSMRALETQYF	TGCAGCATGAGGGCCCTCGAGACCCAGTACTTC
TRBV3-1	TRBD1	few	TRBJ2-6	17	CASRVQGANSGANVLTF	TGTGCCAGCAGGGTACAGGGGGCTAACTCTGGGGCCAACGTCCTGACTTTC
TRBV11-2	TRBD2	NA	TRBJ2-1	16	CASSLGPAGGGNEQFF	TGTGCCAGCAGCTTAGGTCCAGCGGGAGGAGGAAATGAGCAGTTCTTC
TRBV6-4	TRBD2	few	TRBJ2-1	17	CASSDGGRLGSYNEQFF	TGTGCCAGCAGTGACGGCGGGAGGTTGGGCTCCTACAATGAGCAGTTCTTC
TRBV7-9	NA	many	TRBJ1-1	12	CASRPGDTEAFF	TGTGCCAGCAGACCAGGGGATACTGAAGCTTTCTTT
TRBV29-1	NA	NA	TRBJ1-1	13	CSVGGRTNTEAFF	TGCAGCGTTGGGGGCAGGACTAACACTGAAGCTTTCTTT
TRBV21-1	NA	few	TRBJ2-1	17	CASSKVLAGGVPNEQFF	TGTGCCAGCAGCAAAGTCCTAGCGGGAGGAGTACCTAATGAGCAGTTCTTC
TRBV12-3/TRBV12-4	NA	few	TRBJ2-2	15	CASSRGTLNTGELFF	TGTGCCAGCAGTCGCGGGACGTTAAACACCGGGGAGCTGTTTTTT
TRBV4-1	TRBD1	NA	TRBJ2-5	15	CASSQAGQGRETQYF	TGCGCCAGCAGCCAAGCGGGACAGGGCAGAGAGACCCAGTACTTC
TRBV7-3	NA	NA	TRBJ1-2	14	CASSLSGRSYGYTF	TGTGCCAGCAGCTTAAGCGGACGGAGCTATGGCTACACCTTC
TRBV6-1	NA	few	TRBJ2-7	16	CASRELLDRRPYEQYF	TGTGCCAGCAGAGAACTATTGGACAGACGGCCCTACGAGCAGTACTTC
TRBV20-1	NA	few	TRBJ2-1	12	CSAFWNVDEQFF	TGCAGTGCTTTTTGGAACGTCGATGAGCAGTTCTTC
TRBV18	NA	NA	TRBJ2-2	14	CASSGEVVTGELFF	TGTGCCAGCTCAGGCGAGGTAGTCACCGGGGAGCTGTTTTTT
TRBV5-1	TRBD1	few	TRBJ2-1	16	CASSLTDRVGPNEQFF	TGCGCCAGCAGCTTGACAGACAGGGTGGGCCCCAATGAGCAGTTCTTC
TRBV6-4	TRBD2	NA	TRBJ2-5	17	CASSDISSGSLEETQYF	TGTGCCAGCAGTGACATTTCTAGCGGGAGTTTGGAAGAGACCCAGTACTTC
TRBV11-2	NA	few	TRBJ1-2	13	CASSLVSEYGYTF	TGTGCCAGCAGCTTAGTCTCGGAATATGGCTACACCTTC
TRBV20-1	NA	NA	TRBJ2-3	15	CSARGSGKKTDTQYF	TGCAGTGCGAGGGGGAGCGGGAAGAAGACAGATACGCAGTATTTT
TRBV11-3	NA	few	TRBJ2-1	16	CASSPRYRISHNEQFF	TGTGCCAGCAGCCCCCGCTACAGGATCTCCCACAATGAGCAGTTCTTC
TRBV29-1	NA	NA	TRBJ2-1	15	CSVAQKKLSYNEQFF	TGCAGCGTCGCCCAGAAGAAGCTCTCCTACAATGAGCAGTTCTTC
TRBV6-1	TRBD2	NA	TRBJ2-1	15	CASSSPSGRFVEQFF	TGTGCCAGCAGCTCCCCTAGCGGGAGGTTTGTTGAGCAGTTCTTC
TRBV15	TRBD2	NA	TRBJ2-1	16	CATSARPGLLTSEQFF	TGTGCCACCAGCGCCCGACCGGGACTACTGACAAGTGAGCAGTTCTTC
TRBV20-1	TRBD1	once	TRBJ2-5	13	CSLSRQGRKTQYF	TGCAGTCTCTCTCGACAGGGCCGGAAGACCCAGTACTTC
TRBV19	NA	NA	TRBJ1-1	14	CASSIGRANTEAFF	TGTGCCAGTAGTATCGGACGGGCGAACACTGAAGCTTTCTTT
TRBV5-1	NA	NA	TRBJ2-7	17	CASSSFFRYPNGGEQYF	TGCGCCAGCAGCTCCTTTTTCAGGTACCCTAATGGGGGCGAGCAGTACTTC
TRBV5-6	NA	many	TRBJ2-1	15	CASSFGWSSYNEQFF	TGTGCCAGCAGCTTCGGCTGGAGCTCCTACAATGAGCAGTTCTTC
TRBV5-1	NA	NA	TRBJ2-7	13	CASSSPYIYEQYF	TGCGCCAGCAGCTCCCCCTACATCTACGAGCAGTACTTC
TRBV27	TRBD2	NA	TRBJ2-1	16	CASRPILAGGANEQFF	TGTGCCAGCAGGCCGATTTTAGCGGGAGGGGCCAATGAGCAGTTCTTC
TRBV6-1	TRBD1	NA	TRBJ2-4	15	CASYLDRVAKNIQYF	TGTGCCAGCTACCTGGACAGGGTGGCCAAAAACATTCAGTACTTC
TRBV10-3	NA	many	TRBJ1-1	13	CAIRLRDNTEAFF	TGTGCCATCCGACTTCGGGACAACACTGAAGCTTTCTTT
TRBV7-6	NA	many	TRBJ2-3	14	CASSLTTSTDTQYF	TGTGCCAGCAGCCTAACAACTAGCACAGATACGCAGTATTTT
TRBV20-1	TRBD2	few	TRBJ2-7	17	CSARDLASGRVYGEQYF	TGCAGTGCTAGAGACCTTGCTAGCGGGAGAGTGTACGGCGAGCAGTACTTC
TRBV4-1	NA	many	TRBJ1-6	16	CASSQEASSYNSPLHF	TGCGCCAGCAGCCAAGAGGCTAGCTCCTATAATTCACCCCTCCACTTT
TRBV12-3/TRBV12-4	NA	NA	TRBJ2-5	13	CASNQQNWETQYF	TGTGCCAGCAACCAACAAAATTGGGAGACCCAGTACTTC
TRBV29-1	NA	NA	TRBJ2-7	12	CSVDNRGGEQYF	TGCAGCGTTGATAACAGGGGAGGAGAGCAGTACTTC
TRBV10-2	TRBD2	few	TRBJ2-3	13	CASMGLASDTQYF	TGCGCCAGCATGGGACTAGCGAGCGATACGCAGTATTTT
TRBV12-3/TRBV12-4	TRBD1	NA	TRBJ1-1	14	CASSLRQGAAEAFF	TGTGCCAGCAGTCTCCGACAGGGGGCGGCTGAAGCTTTCTTT
TRBV5-1	NA	NA	TRBJ2-7	15	CASSLDQGATYEQYF	TGCGCCAGCAGCTTGGATCAGGGAGCAACCTACGAGCAGTACTTC
TRBV4-1	NA	few	TRBJ1-2	14	CASSALGGDYGYTF	TGCGCCAGCAGCGCCTTGGGAGGGGACTATGGCTACACCTTC